This is a list of T cell receptor beta chains from one sample in a study of Graves' ophthalmopathy and Graves' hyperthyroidism. TCRdb re-called the multiplex PCR reads with MiXCR, one entry per CDR3 protein. The data contain around 400,000 distinct CDR3 sequences, around 16% of them singletons. Input material: peripheral blood. The receptors originated from a woman between 18 and 29 years old with Graves' ophthalmopathy. Each CDR3 is given with its conserved first and last residue. D genes are given only for firm matches. Part of the rows lack a size; the others show once, few, many or a class for expanded clones.

TRBV12-3/TRBV12-4,-,-,TRBJ1-3,CASSYFRNTIYF,TGTGCCAGCAGCTACTTTAGAAACACCATATATTTT
TRBV25-1,-,TRBD2,TRBJ2-7,CASSDLGRAGAEQYF,TGTGCCAGCAGTGATCTGGGTAGGGCGGGAGCCGAGCAGTACTTC
TRBV18,many,-,TRBJ2-7,CASSPQGNQFREQYF,TGTGCCAGCTCACCACAGGGGAACCAATTCAGGGAGCAGTACTTC
TRBV7-2,few,-,TRBJ1-3,CASSLSAVSGNTIYF,TGTGCCAGCAGCTTAAGCGCAGTCTCTGGAAACACCATATATTTT
TRBV19,many,-,TRBJ2-7,CASSISDSYYEQYF,TGTGCCAGTAGTATTAGCGACAGTTACTACGAGCAGTACTTC
TRBV12-3/TRBV12-4,many,-,TRBJ1-2,CPTIYGYTF,TGTCCCACGATCTATGGCTACACCTTC
TRBV6-2/TRBV6-3,many,-,TRBJ2-7,CASSYSARTANSYEQYF,TGTGCCAGCAGTTACTCAGCTCGAACAGCAAATTCCTACGAGCAGTACTTC
TRBV12-3/TRBV12-4,many,-,TRBJ2-5,CASRRPRGETQYF,TGTGCCAGCAGAAGACCAAGGGGAGAGACCCAGTACTTC
TRBV6-2/TRBV6-3,-,-,TRBJ2-7,CASSFGARGFRYEQYF,TGTGCCAGCAGTTTCGGGGCCAGGGGTTTCCGCTACGAGCAGTACTTC
TRBV29-1,many,-,TRBJ2-7,CSVVVLGITYEQYF,TGCAGCGTTGTAGTACTTGGGATAACCTACGAGCAGTACTTC
TRBV6-2/TRBV6-3,-,TRBD1,TRBJ1-1,CASSYGTGGHTEAFF,TGTGCCAGCAGTTACGGGACAGGGGGGCACACTGAAGCTTTCTTT
TRBV29-1,many,TRBD1,TRBJ1-5,CSVLDRDGNQPQHF,TGCAGCGTCCTGGACAGGGATGGCAATCAGCCCCAGCATTTT
TRBV28,-,TRBD2,TRBJ2-5,CASRDALAGGLQETQYF,TGTGCCAGCAGAGACGCACTAGCGGGAGGGCTCCAAGAGACCCAGTACTTC
TRBV12-3/TRBV12-4,-,-,TRBJ1-6,CASSSVDSAYNSPLHF,TGTGCCAGCAGTTCCGTTGACAGCGCCTATAATTCACCCCTCCACTTT
TRBV20-1,many,-,TRBJ1-1,CSARDQGGHTEAFF,TGCAGTGCTAGAGATCAGGGAGGACACACTGAAGCTTTCTTT
TRBV5-1,many,-,TRBJ2-7,CASRARQSNYEQYF,TGCGCCAGCAGGGCCCGTCAGAGTAACTACGAGCAGTACTTC
TRBV6-2/TRBV6-3,many,-,TRBJ2-3,CASSWDSTDTQYF,TGTGCCAGCAGTTGGGACAGCACAGATACGCAGTATTTT
TRBV11-2,many,TRBD1,TRBJ2-4,CASSSRWPGQGPNIQYF,TGTGCCAGCAGCTCCCGTTGGCCCGGACAGGGTCCAAACATTCAGTACTTC
TRBV28,few,-,TRBJ2-5,CASSPRGGAAETQYF,TGTGCCAGCAGTCCCAGGGGGGGGGCTGCAGAGACCCAGTACTTC
TRBV6-2/TRBV6-3,many,-,TRBJ1-5,CASSRPRQAQAQHF,TGTGCCAGCAGTCGGCCCAGACAAGCCCAAGCCCAGCATTTT
TRBV2,many,TRBD1,TRBJ2-5,CASSADRGETQYF,TGTGCCAGCAGTGCCGACAGGGGAGAGACCCAGTACTTC
TRBV6-2/TRBV6-3,few,TRBD2,TRBJ2-4,CASSYVLGLAGGLAKNIQYF,TGTGCCAGCAGTTACGTCCTGGGACTAGCGGGGGGTCTAGCCAAAAACATTCAGTACTTC
TRBV6-5,few,-,TRBJ2-7,CASSYLGEFGEQYF,TGTGCCAGCAGTTACCTGGGGGAGTTTGGCGAGCAGTACTTC
TRBV20-1,many,TRBD1,TRBJ1-5,CSAATGVLQPQHF,TGCAGTGCTGCGACAGGGGTTCTGCAGCCCCAGCATTTT
TRBV27,many,TRBD1,TRBJ1-5,CASSPSTGGNQPQHF,TGTGCCAGCAGCCCGTCGACAGGGGGCAATCAGCCCCAGCATTTT
TRBV7-2,many,TRBD2,TRBJ2-7,CASSLAASGWGYEQYF,TGTGCCAGCAGCTTAGCGGCTAGCGGGTGGGGATACGAGCAGTACTTC
TRBV6-1,many,-,TRBJ1-2,CASSDGQFYGYTF,TGTGCCAGCAGTGATGGACAGTTCTATGGCTACACCTTC
TRBV11-2,-,-,TRBJ2-5,CASSLVRAQETQYF,TGTGCCAGCAGCTTAGTTAGAGCACAAGAGACCCAGTACTTC
TRBV27,-,-,TRBJ1-5,CASSLWLGQNHQPQHF,TGTGCCAGCAGTTTATGGTTAGGACAAAATCATCAGCCCCAGCATTTT
TRBV28,-,TRBD1,TRBJ1-1,CASSPTDRGGGNTEAFF,TGTGCCAGCAGCCCTACCGACAGGGGGGGGGGGAACACTGAAGCTTTCTTT
TRBV19,many,-,TRBJ2-7,CASTVDGDEQYF,TGTGCCAGTACCGTTGACGGGGACGAGCAGTACTTC
TRBV7-2,many,-,TRBJ2-3,CASSRGGVSDTQYF,TGTGCCAGCAGCCGGGGCGGAGTGTCAGATACGCAGTATTTT
TRBV6-1,-,TRBD2,TRBJ2-5,CASSGRLAGSQETQYF,TGTGCCAGCAGTGGGAGACTAGCGGGAAGCCAAGAGACCCAGTACTTC
TRBV11-2,many,TRBD2,TRBJ2-2,CASSLLATAGGSNTGELFF,TGTGCCAGCAGCTTATTAGCGACAGCGGGGGGATCGAACACCGGGGAGCTGTTTTTT
TRBV27,many,-,TRBJ1-5,CASGGFGNQPQHF,TGTGCCAGCGGAGGGTTCGGCAATCAGCCCCAGCATTTT